This T cell receptor (beta chain) was observed in a study of blood T cell repertoires in COVID-19. Assay: immunoSEQ multiplex PCR; the TCRdb copy retains only in-frame clones and omits some. Among over 110,000 clones, about four fifths were seen once, and the ten largest hold roughly 14%. The CDR3 contains 16 residues. Germline V lookup: CDR1 MDHEN, CDR2 SYDVKM. V dropped 8 bases and J dropped 3; count of bases not matched to a gene: 14. The receptor was derived from an elderly man with acute or convalescent COVID-19. The chain uses TRBV28 and TRBJ2-3, with 7 bases lining up with TRBD2. Specimen: peripheral blood. CDR3 nucleotides: TGTGCCAGCTCGACTGAGGGGCGGGGGTTTACAGATACGCAGTATTTT. This translates into CASSTEGRGFTDTQYF. The complete variable domain, with remaining parts taken from reference TRBV28 and TRBJ2-3, reads DVKVTQSSRYLVKRTGEKVFLECVQDMDHENMFWYRQDPGLGLRLIYFSYDVKMKEKGDIPEGYSVSREKKERFSLILESASTNQTSMYLCASSTEGRGFTDTQYFGPGTRLTVL.